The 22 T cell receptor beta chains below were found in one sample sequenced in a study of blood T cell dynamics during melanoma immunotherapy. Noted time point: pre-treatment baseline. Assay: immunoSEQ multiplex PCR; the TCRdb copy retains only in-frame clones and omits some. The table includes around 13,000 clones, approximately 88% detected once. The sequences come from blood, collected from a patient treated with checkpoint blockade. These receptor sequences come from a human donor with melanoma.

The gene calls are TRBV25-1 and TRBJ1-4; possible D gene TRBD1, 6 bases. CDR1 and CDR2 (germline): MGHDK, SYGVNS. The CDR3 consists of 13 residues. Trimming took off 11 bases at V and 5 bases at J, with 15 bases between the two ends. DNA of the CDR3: TGTGCCTCGCGGACAGACCCAAATGAAAAACTGTTTTTT. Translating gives CASRTDPNEKLFF.

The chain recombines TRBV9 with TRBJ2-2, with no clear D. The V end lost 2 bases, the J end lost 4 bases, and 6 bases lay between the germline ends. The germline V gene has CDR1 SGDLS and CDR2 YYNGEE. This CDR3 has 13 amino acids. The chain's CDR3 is CASSVTGTGELFF. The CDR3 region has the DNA TGTGCCAGCAGCGTGACTGGCACCGGGGAGCTGTTTTTT.

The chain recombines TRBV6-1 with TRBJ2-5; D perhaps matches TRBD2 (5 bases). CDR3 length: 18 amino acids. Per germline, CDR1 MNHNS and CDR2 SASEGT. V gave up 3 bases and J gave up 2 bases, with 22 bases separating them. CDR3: CASSEVLGGGSTQETQYF. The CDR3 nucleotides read TGTGCCAGCAGTGAGGTCCTAGGCGGAGGAAGTACGCAAGAGACCCAGTACTTC.

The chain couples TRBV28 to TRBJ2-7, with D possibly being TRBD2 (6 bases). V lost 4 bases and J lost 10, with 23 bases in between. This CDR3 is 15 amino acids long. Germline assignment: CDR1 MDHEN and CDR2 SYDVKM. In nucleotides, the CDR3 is TGTGCCAGCAGTTCATCCCCCGGGAGCCTAGGAGAACAGTACTTC. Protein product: CASSSSPGSLGEQYF.

CDR3 sequence: CASSPTRLNQPQHF. The CDR3 DNA sequence: TGTGCCAGTAGCCCCACCCGGCTTAATCAGCCCCAGCATTTT. The chain recombines TRBV19 with TRBJ1-5; no clear D gene. Trimming pared 6 bases from V and 4 bases from J, leaving 13 bases between. This CDR3 spans 14 amino acids. Germline-derived CDR1 and CDR2 are LNHDA and SQIVND (reference sequence).

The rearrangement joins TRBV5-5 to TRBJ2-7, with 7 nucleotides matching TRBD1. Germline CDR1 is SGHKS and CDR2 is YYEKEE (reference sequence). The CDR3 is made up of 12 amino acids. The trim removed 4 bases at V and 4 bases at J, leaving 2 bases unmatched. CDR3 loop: CASSTTGYEQYF. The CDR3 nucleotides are TGTGCCAGCAGCACGACAGGGTACGAGCAGTACTTC.

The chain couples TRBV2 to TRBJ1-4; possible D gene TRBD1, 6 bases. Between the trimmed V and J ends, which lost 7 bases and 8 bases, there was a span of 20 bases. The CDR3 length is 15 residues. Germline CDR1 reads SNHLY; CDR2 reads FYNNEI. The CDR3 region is CASNTDGQGSEKLFF. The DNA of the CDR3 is TGTGCCAGCAACACGGACGGCCAGGGGAGCGAAAAACTGTTTTTT.

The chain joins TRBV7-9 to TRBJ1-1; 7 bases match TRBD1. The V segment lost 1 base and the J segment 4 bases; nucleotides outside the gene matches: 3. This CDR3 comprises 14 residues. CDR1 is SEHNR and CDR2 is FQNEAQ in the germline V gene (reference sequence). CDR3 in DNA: TGTGCCAGCAGCTTAGACAGGGGTAGCACTGAAGCTTTCTTT. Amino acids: CASSLDRGSTEAFF. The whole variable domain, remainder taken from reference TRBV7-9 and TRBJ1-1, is DTGVSQNPRHKITKRGQNVTFRCDPISEHNRLYWYRQTLGQGPEFLTYFQNEAQLEKSRLLSDRFSAERPKGSFSTLEIQRTEQGDSAMYLCASSLDRGSTEAFFGQGTRLTVV.

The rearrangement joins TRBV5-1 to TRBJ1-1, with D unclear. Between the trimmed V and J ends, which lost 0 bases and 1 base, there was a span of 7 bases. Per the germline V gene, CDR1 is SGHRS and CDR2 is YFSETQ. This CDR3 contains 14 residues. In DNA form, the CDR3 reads TGCGCCAGCAGCTTGGGACAAAAGAACACTGAAGCTTTCTTT. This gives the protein CASSLGQKNTEAFF.

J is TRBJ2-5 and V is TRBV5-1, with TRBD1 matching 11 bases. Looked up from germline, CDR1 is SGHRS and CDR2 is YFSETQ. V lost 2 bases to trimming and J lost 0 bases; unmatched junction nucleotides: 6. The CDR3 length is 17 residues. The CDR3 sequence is CASSFQPGQGDQETQYF. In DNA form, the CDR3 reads TGCGCCAGCAGCTTTCAACCGGGACAGGGGGACCAAGAGACCCAGTACTTC.

The CDR3 protein is CASSPNRGLYNEQFF. The CDR3 coding sequence is TGTGCCAGCAGTCCCAACAGGGGGCTCTACAATGAGCAGTTCTTC. V usage is TRBV28 and J usage is TRBJ2-1; TRBD1 aligns across 9 bases. The V and J ends lost 5 bases and 3 bases, in that order; junction bases with no gene match: 5. Germline assignment: CDR1 MDHEN and CDR2 SYDVKM. This CDR3 spans 15 amino acids.

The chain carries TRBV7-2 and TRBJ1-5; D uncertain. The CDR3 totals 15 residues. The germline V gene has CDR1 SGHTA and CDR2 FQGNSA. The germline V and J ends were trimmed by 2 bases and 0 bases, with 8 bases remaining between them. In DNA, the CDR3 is TGTGCCAGCAGCTTAAGAAGTCATAGCAATCAGCCCCAGCATTTT. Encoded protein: CASSLRSHSNQPQHF.

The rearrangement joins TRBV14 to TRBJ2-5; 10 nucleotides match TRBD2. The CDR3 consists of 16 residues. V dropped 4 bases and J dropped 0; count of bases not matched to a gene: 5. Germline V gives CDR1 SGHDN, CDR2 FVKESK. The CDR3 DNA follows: TGTGCCAGCAGCCCTTGGACTAGCGGTAACCAAGAGACCCAGTACTTC. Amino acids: CASSPWTSGNQETQYF.

Here the CDR3 reads CASGLVGQETQYF. The DNA for the CDR3 is TGTGCTAGTGGTTTGGTGGGGCAAGAGACCCAGTACTTC. The V gene is TRBV12-5, the J gene TRBJ2-5; D is unresolved. The germline V gene encodes CDR1 LGHNT and CDR2 FRNRAP. Trimming left V 0 bases short and J 2 bases short, with 4 bases between. CDR3 length: 13 amino acids.

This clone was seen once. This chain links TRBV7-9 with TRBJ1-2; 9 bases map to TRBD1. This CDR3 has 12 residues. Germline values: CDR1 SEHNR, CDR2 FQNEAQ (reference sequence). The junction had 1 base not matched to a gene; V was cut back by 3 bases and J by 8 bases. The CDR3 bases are TGTGCCAGCAGCTTGGGACAGGGAGGCTACACCTTC. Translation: CASSLGQGGYTF.

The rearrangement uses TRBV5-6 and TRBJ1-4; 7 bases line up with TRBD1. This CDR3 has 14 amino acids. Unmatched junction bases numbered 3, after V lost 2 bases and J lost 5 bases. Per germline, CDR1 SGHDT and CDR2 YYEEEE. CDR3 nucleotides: TGTGCCAGCAGCTTTTTACAGGGGAATGAAAAACTGTTTTTT. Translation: CASSFLQGNEKLFF.

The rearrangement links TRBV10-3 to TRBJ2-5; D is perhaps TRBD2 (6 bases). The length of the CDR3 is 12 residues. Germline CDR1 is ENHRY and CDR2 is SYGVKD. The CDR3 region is CAGGPPGETQYF. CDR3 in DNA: TGTGCAGGAGGGCCCCCCGGGGAGACCCAGTACTTC.

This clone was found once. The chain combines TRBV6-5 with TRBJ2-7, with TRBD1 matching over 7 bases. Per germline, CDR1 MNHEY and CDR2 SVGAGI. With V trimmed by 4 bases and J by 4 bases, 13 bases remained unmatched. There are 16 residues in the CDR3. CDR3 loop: CASSSDGQAERYEQYF. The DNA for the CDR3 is TGTGCCAGCAGTTCGGACGGACAGGCTGAAAGATACGAGCAGTACTTC.

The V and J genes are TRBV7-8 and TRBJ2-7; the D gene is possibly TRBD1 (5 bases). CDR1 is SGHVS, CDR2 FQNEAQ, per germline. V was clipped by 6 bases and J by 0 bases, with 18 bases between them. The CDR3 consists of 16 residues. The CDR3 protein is CASRPLRQLSSYEQYF. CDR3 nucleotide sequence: TGTGCCAGCAGACCCCTAAGACAGCTTAGCTCCTACGAGCAGTACTTC.

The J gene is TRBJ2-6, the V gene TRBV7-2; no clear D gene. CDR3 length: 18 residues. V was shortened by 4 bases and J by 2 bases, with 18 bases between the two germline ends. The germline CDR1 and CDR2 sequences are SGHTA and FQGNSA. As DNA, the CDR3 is TGTGCCAGCAGCTCCTTAGGTGGGCCTCCGCCTGGGGCCAACGTCCTGACTTTC. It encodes CASSSLGGPPPGANVLTF.

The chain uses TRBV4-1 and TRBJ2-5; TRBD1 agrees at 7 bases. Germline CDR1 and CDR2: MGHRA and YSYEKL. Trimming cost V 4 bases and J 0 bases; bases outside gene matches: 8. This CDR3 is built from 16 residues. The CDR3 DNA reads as TGCGCCAGCAGCCCCCCGACAGGGTGGGACCAAGAGACCCAGTACTTC. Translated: CASSPPTGWDQETQYF.

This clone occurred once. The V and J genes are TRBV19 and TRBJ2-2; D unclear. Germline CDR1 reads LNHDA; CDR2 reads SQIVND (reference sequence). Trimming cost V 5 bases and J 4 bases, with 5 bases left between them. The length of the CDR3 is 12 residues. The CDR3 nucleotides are TGTGCCAGTAGTGTTACCACCGGGGAGCTGTTTTTT. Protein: CASSVTTGELFF.